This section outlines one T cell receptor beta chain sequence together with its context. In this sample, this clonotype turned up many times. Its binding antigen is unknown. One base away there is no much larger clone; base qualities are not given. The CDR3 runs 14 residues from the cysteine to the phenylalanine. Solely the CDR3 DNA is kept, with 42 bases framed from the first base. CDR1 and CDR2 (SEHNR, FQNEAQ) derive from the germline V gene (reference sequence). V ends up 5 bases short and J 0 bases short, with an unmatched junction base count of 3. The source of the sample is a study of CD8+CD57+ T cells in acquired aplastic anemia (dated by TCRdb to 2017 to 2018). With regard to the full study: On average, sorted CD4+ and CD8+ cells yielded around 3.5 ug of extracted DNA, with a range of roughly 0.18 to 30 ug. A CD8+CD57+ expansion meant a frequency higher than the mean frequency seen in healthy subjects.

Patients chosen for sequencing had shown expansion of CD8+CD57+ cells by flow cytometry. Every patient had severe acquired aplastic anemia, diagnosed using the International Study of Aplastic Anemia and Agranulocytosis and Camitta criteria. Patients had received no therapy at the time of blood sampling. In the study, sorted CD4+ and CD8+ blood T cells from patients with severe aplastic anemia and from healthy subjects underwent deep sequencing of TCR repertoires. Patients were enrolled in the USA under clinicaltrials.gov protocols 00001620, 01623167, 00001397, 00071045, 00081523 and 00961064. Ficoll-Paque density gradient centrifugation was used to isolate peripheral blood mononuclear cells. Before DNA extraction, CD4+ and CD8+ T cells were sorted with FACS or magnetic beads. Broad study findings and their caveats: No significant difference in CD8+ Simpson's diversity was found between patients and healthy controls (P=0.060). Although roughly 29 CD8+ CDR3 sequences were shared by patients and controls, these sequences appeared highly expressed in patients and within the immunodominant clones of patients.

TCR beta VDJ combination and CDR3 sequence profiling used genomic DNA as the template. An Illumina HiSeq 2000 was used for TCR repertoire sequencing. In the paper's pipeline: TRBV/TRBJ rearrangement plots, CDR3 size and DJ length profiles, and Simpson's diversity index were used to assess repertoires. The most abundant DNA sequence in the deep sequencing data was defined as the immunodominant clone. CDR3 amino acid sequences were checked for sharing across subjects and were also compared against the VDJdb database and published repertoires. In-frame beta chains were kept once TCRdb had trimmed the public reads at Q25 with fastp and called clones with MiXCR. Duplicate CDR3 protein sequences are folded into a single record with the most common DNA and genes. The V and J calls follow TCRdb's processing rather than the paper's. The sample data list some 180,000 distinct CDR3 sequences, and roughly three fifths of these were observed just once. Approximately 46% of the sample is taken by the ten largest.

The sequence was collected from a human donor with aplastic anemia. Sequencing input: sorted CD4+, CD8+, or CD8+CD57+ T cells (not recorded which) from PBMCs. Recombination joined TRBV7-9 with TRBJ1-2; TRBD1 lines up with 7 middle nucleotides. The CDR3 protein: CASSTTGTNYGYTF. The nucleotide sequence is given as TGTGCCAGCAGCACGACAGGGACTAACTATGGCTACACCTTC.